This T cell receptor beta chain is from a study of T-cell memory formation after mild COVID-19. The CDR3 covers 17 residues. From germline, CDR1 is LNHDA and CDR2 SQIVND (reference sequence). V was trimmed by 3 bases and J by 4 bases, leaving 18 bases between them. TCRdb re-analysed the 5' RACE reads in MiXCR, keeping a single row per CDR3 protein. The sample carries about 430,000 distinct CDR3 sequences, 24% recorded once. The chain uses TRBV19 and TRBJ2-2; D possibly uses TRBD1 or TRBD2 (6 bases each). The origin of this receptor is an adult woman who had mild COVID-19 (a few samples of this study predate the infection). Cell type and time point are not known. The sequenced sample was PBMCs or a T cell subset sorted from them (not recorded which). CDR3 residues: CASSIGWGARGTGELFF. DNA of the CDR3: TGTGCCAGTAGTATCGGATGGGGGGCTAGGGGCACCGGGGAGCTGTTTTTT. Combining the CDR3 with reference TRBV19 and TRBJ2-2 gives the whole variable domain DGGITQSPKYLFRKEGQNVTLSCEQNLNHDAMYWYRQDPGQGLRLIYYSQIVNDFQKGDIAEGYSVSREKKESFPLTVTSAQKNPTAFYLCASSIGWGARGTGELFFGEGSRLTVL.